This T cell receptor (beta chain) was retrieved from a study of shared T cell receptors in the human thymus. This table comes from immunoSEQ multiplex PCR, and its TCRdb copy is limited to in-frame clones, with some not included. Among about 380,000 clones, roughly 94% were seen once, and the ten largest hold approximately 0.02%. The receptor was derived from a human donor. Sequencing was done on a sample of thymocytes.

The DNA for the CDR3 is TGCGCCAGCAGCCAAAGGGGGACTACCACCCCGGACGAGCAGTACTTC. Translation: CASSQRGTTTPDEQYF. The chain recombines TRBV4-1 with TRBJ2-7; a possible D gene is TRBD2 (7 bases). This CDR3 region has 16 residues. With 2 bases removed from V and 5 bases from J, the gap between germline ends came to 19 bases. CDR1 and CDR2 from the germline V gene are MGHRA and YSYEKL.